This TCR beta chain was observed in a study of blood T cell repertoires in COVID-19. Study-wide background: Some COVID-19 samples were acute and others convalescent; all came from the United States, Italy and Spain.

The CDR3 loop spans 16 amino acids. Trimming stripped 1 base from V and 5 bases from J, with 15 bases between. CDR1 and CDR2 from the germline V gene are SGHAT and FQNNGV. Profiling relied on immunoSEQ multiplex PCR, and the TCRdb table lists in-frame clones only, not all of them. The sample carries under 450,000 clones, more than 70% recorded once. This TCR was sampled from a man younger than 40 who had recovered from COVID-19. The rearrangement uses TRBV11-2 and TRBJ2-4, with D possibly being TRBD2 (6 bases). Sequences were obtained from PBMCs or T cells enriched from blood (not recorded which). The CDR3 is CASSLGRGGGENIQYF. The CDR3 DNA is TGTGCCAGCAGCTTAGGTAGGGGAGGAGGAGAAAACATTCAGTACTTC. Variable domain in full (rest from reference TRBV11-2 and TRBJ2-4): EAGVAQSPRYKIIEKRQSVAFWCNPISGHATLYWYQQILGQGPKLLIQFQNNGVVDDSQLPKDRFSAERLKGVDSTLKIQPAKLEDSAVYLCASSLGRGGGENIQYFGAGTRLSVL.